In this sample, the clone carrying this TCR beta chain turned up many times. The data were obtained in a study of T cells in Graves' hyperthyroidism and ophthalmopathy. Amplified TCR beta CDR3 regions came from RNA transcripts. The HTBI set primed first-round TCR CDR3 RT-PCR. TCRdb independently ran MiXCR on the multiplex PCR reads; one entry per CDR3 protein. Here the sample spans some 300,000 distinct CDR3 sequences, approximately 14% being singletons. V was pared by 5 bases and J by 3 bases, with 10 bases of the junction left unmatched. The germline CDR1 and CDR2 sequences are DFQATT and SNEGSKA (reference sequence). The CDR3 spans 16 residues.

The rearrangement links TRBV20-1 to TRBJ2-7, with 13 bases fitting TRBD2. This clonotype originated in a middle-aged woman with Graves' hyperthyroidism. Sequenced sample: blood. In nucleotides, the CDR3 is TGCAGTGCTCCACTAGCGGGAGGGCCTTCGGGCTACGAGCAGTACTTC. It is translated as CSAPLAGGPSGYEQYF.